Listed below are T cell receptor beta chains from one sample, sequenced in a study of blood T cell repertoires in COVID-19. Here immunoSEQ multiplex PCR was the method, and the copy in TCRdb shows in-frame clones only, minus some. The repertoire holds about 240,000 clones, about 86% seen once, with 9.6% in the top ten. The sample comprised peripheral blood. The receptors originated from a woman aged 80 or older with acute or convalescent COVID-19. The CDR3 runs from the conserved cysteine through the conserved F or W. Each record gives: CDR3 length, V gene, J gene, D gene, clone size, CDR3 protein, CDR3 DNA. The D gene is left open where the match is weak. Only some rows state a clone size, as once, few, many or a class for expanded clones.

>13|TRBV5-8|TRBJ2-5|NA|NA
CASSSQGLETQYF
TGTGCCAGCAGCTCACAGGGTTTGGAGACCCAGTACTTC
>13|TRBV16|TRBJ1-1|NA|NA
CASSQKSGTEAFF
TGTGCCAGCAGCCAAAAATCAGGGACTGAAGCTTTCTTT
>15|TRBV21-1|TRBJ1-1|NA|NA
CASSKVRLTNTEAFF
TGTGCCAGCAGCAAAGTGAGACTCACGAACACTGAAGCTTTCTTT
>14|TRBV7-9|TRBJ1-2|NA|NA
CASSGRTVHYGYTF
TGTGCCAGCAGCGGCCGGACAGTACACTATGGCTACACCTTC
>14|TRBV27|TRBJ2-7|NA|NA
CASSLYNGAYEQYF
TGTGCCAGCAGTCTCTACAACGGGGCCTACGAGCAGTACTTC
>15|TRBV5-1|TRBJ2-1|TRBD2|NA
CASSLEAGDYNEQFF
TGCGCCAGCAGCTTAGAGGCGGGGGATTACAATGAGCAGTTCTTC
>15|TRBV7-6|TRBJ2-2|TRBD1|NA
CASNSRQGITGELFF
TGTGCCAGCAATAGTAGACAGGGGATCACCGGGGAGCTGTTTTTT
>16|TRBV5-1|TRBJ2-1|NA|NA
CASSPSGGASYNEQFF
TGCGCCAGCAGCCCTTCAGGAGGGGCGTCCTACAATGAGCAGTTCTTC
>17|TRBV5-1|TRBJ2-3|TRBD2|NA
CASSLSLIAGGPDTQYF
TGCGCCAGCAGCTTGAGTTTAATAGCGGGGGGGCCAGATACGCAGTATTTT
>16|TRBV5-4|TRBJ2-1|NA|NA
CASTLNGQGGYNEQFF
TGTGCCAGCACCCTTAACGGGCAGGGTGGGTACAATGAGCAGTTCTTC
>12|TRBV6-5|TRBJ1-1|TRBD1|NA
CAAWTGSTEAFF
TGTGCCGCCTGGACAGGGAGCACTGAAGCTTTCTTT
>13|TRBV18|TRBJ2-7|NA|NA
CASSPNGRDEQYF
TGTGCCAGCTCACCCAACGGCAGGGACGAGCAGTACTTC
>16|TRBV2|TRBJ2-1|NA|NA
CASSYNRAAPGNEQFF
TGTGCCAGCAGTTATAACCGGGCCGCGCCAGGGAATGAGCAGTTCTTC
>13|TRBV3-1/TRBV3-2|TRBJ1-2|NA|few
CASSSWRDYGYTF
TGTGCCAGCAGCTCTTGGCGGGACTATGGCTACACCTTC
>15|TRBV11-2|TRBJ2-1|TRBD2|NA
CASRLTSGGYNEQFF
TGTGCCAGCAGACTGACTAGCGGGGGGTATAATGAGCAGTTCTTC
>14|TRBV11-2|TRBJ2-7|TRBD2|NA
CASSLGGLANEQYF
TGTGCCAGCAGCTTAGGGGGACTAGCGAACGAGCAGTACTTC
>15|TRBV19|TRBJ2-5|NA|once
CASSIGGMLGETQYF
TGTGCCAGTAGTATAGGCGGAATGCTCGGAGAGACCCAGTACTTC
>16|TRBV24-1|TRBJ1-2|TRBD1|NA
CATSDSTGVSNYGYTF
TGTGCCACCAGTGATTCGACAGGGGTTTCTAACTATGGCTACACCTTC
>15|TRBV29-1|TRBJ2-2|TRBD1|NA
CSVDVGQGAFRELFF
TGCAGCGTTGATGTCGGACAGGGGGCGTTCCGGGAGCTGTTTTTT
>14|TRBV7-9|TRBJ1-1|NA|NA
CASSLLQGGTEAFF
TGTGCCAGCAGCCTCCTACAGGGTGGGACTGAAGCTTTCTTT
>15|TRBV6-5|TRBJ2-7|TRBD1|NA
CASSYSGQGPYEQYF
TGTGCCAGCAGTTACTCGGGACAGGGGCCATACGAGCAGTACTTC
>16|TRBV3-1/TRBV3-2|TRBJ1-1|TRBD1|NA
CASSPSGTGGWTEAFF
TGTGCCAGCAGCCCATCCGGGACAGGGGGTTGGACTGAAGCTTTCTTT
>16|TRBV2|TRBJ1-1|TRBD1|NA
CASIIDRATRNTEAFF
TGTGCCAGCATCATCGACAGGGCCACGAGGAACACTGAAGCTTTCTTT
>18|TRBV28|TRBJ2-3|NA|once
CASSLTGRTVEATDTQYF
TGTGCCAGCAGTTTAACGGGTAGGACAGTCGAGGCCACAGATACGCAGTATTTT
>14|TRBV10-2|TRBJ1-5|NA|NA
CASSLGQSVQPQHF
TGCGCCAGCAGCCTCGGACAGTCTGTGCAGCCCCAGCATTTT
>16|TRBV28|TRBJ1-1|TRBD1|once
CASSPAGQGMNTEAFF
TGTGCCAGCAGTCCCGCGGGACAGGGGATGAACACTGAAGCTTTCTTT
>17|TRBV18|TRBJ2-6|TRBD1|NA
CASSPRQGAQGANVLTF
TGTGCCAGCTCACCGCGACAGGGGGCGCAAGGGGCCAACGTCCTGACTTTC
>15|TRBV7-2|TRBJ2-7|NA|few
CASSSFAVGAYEQYF
TGTGCCAGCAGCTCTTTCGCAGTAGGAGCCTACGAGCAGTACTTC
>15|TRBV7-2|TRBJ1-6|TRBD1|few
CASSLAGQENSPLHF
TGTGCCAGCAGCTTAGCGGGACAGGAGAATTCACCCCTCCACTTT